This entry lists 10 T cell receptor beta chains sequenced from one sample in a study of T cell changes during pregnancy in multiple sclerosis. The data were produced by immunoSEQ multiplex PCR, yet TCRdb's version contains in-frame clones alone and is incomplete. This sample carries tens of thousands of clones, approximately 94% of them seen once, and the ten largest clones take 3.5%. Sequencing used CD8+ T cells from peripheral blood mononuclear cells, obtained in the third trimester of pregnancy. The receptors come from a female donor with multiple sclerosis, enrolled in a pregnancy study.

The chain is built from TRBV14 and TRBJ2-1, with D perhaps matching TRBD1 (5 bases). CDR1 is SGHDN, CDR2 FVKESK, per germline. There are 12 residues in the CDR3. Trimming removed 1 base from V and 9 bases from J, with 7 bases in between. CDR3: CASSQGGSEQFF. The DNA for the CDR3 is TGTGCCAGCAGCCAAGGGGGCAGTGAGCAGTTCTTC.

This chain connects TRBV2 to TRBJ2-5; 12 bases are a match to TRBD2. V trimming: 2 bases; J trimming: 3 bases; junction bases outside the gene matches: 1. Germline loops: CDR1 SNHLY, CDR2 FYNNEI. The CDR3 has 15 residues. In nucleotides, the CDR3 is TGTGCCAGCAGTGAACTAGCGGGGGGGGAAGAGACCCAGTACTTC. Its protein is CASSELAGGEETQYF.

This sequence joins TRBV5-6 and TRBJ2-3, with D perhaps matching TRBD2 (6 bases). In germline, CDR1 is SGHDT, CDR2 YYEEEE. The ends were cut back, 5 bases at V and 4 bases at J, with 14 bases in the middle. This CDR3 comprises 14 residues. The CDR3 region has the DNA TGTGCCAGCAGGCCACGGGGAGGTCCAGATACGCAGTATTTT. Its protein is CASRPRGGPDTQYF.

This chain joins TRBV28 and TRBJ1-5; D gene uncertain. The ends were cut back, 2 bases at V and 9 bases at J, with 14 bases in the middle. This CDR3 region has 14 residues. CDR1 and CDR2 from the germline V gene are MDHEN and SYDVKM. In nucleotides, the CDR3 is TGTGCCAGCAGTTTAGGGTCGAGGTATGGGCCCCAGCATTTT. It yields the protein CASSLGSRYGPQHF.

V is TRBV7-9 and J is TRBJ2-7; D ambiguous. Germline V gene sequence: CDR1 SEHNR, CDR2 FQNEAQ (reference sequence). The CDR3 totals 12 residues. V was trimmed by 5 bases and J by 6 bases, leaving 11 bases between them. CDR3: CASSPDFGEQYF. CDR3 sequence (DNA): TGTGCCAGCAGCCCAGACTTTGGCGAGCAGTACTTC. The whole variable domain, remainder taken from reference TRBV7-9 and TRBJ2-7, is DTGVSQNPRHKITKRGQNVTFRCDPISEHNRLYWYRQTLGQGPEFLTYFQNEAQLEKSRLLSDRFSAERPKGSFSTLEIQRTEQGDSAMYLCASSPDFGEQYFGPGTRLTVT.

J is TRBJ2-1 and V is TRBV29-1, with TRBD2 matching over 12 bases. J gave up 3 bases and V 7 bases, and 13 bases lay outside the gene matches. The CDR3 is 17 amino acids. Germline CDR1 is SQVTM and CDR2 is ANQGSEA. The DNA for the CDR3 is TGCAGCGGCTCCGGGACTAGCGGGTCCAGATTCTACAATGAGCAGTTCTTC. It specifies CSGSGTSGSRFYNEQFF.

The chain is built from TRBV9 and TRBJ2-2; the D gene is possibly TRBD1 (6 bases). V lost 1 base to trimming and J lost 4 bases, with 11 bases between them. CDR1 is SGDLS, CDR2 YYNGEE, per germline. The CDR3 consists of 15 residues. The CDR3 DNA sequence: TGTGCCAGCAGCGTACCCAGGGGTCGCACCGGGGAGCTGTTTTTT. Translating it yields CASSVPRGRTGELFF.

This clone appeared once. The rearrangement uses TRBV30 and TRBJ2-2; unclear D gene. The CDR3 spans 16 residues. Trimming pared 0 bases from V and 6 bases from J, leaving 17 bases between. Per germline, CDR1 GTSNPN and CDR2 SVGIG (reference sequence). DNA of the CDR3: TGTGCCTGGAGTGTAATGACTCCCTCAGTGGCCGGGGAGCTGTTTTTT. Translated, it gives CAWSVMTPSVAGELFF.

This clone is a singleton in its sample. J is TRBJ2-1 and V is TRBV9, with 11 bases that match TRBD1. CDR1 and CDR2 (germline): SGDLS, YYNGEE. The junction had 10 bases not matched to a gene; V was cut back by 3 bases and J by 8 bases. This CDR3 spans 16 amino acids. CDR3 DNA: TGTGCCAGCAGCGGTCCGGGACAGGGGGATTGGGATGAGCAGTTCTTC. This encodes CASSGPGQGDWDEQFF.

The sample holds one count of this clone. The chain employs TRBV6-6 and TRBJ2-7, with D possibly TRBD1 on 5 matching bases. Per germline, CDR1 MNHNY and CDR2 SVGAGI (reference sequence). CDR3 size: 16 residues. V was shortened by 5 bases and J by 0 bases, with 17 bases between the two germline ends. CDR3 in amino acids: CASSPLLDTFSYEQYF. CDR3 DNA: TGTGCCAGCAGTCCCCTCTTGGACACCTTCTCCTACGAGCAGTACTTC.